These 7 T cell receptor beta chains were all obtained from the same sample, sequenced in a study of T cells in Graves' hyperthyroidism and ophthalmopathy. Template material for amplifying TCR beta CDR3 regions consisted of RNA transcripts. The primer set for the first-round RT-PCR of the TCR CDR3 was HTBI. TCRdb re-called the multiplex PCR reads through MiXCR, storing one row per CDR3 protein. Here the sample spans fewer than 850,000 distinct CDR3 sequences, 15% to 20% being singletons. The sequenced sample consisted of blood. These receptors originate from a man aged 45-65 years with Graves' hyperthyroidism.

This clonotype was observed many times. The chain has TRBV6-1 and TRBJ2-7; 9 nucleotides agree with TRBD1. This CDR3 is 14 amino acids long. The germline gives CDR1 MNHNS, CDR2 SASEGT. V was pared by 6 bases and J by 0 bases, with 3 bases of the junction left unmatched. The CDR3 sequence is CASRGTGTSYEQYF. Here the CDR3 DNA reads TGTGCCAGCAGGGGGACAGGGACCTCCTACGAGCAGTACTTC.

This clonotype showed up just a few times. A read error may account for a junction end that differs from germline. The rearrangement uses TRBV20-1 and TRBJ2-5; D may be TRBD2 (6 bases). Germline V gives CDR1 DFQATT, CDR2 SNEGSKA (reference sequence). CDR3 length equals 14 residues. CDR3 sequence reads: CSARAQRAQEAQYF. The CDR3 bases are TGCAGTGCTAGAGCCCAGCGGGCCCAAGAGGCCCAGTACTTC.

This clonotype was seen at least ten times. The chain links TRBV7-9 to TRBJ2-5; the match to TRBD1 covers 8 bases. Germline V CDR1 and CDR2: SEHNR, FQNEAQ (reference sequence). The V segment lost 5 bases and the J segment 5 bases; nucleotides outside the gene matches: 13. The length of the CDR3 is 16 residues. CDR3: CASSQTRRGRGETQYF. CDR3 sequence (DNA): TGTGCCAGCAGCCAAACTCGCAGGGGGCGCGGGGAGACCCAGTACTTC.

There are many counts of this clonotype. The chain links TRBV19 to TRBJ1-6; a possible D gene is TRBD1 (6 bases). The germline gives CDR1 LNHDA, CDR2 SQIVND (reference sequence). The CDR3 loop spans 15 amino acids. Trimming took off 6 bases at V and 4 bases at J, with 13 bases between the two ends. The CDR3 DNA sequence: TGTGCCAGTAGAGGACAGCCCGCTTATAATTCACCCCTCCACTTT. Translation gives CASRGQPAYNSPLHF.

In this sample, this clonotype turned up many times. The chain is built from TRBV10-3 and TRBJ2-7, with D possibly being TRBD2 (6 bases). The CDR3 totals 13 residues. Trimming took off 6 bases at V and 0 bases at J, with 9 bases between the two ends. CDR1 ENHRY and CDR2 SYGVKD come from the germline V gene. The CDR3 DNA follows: TGTGCCATCAGGGAGGACTACTCCTACGAGCAGTACTTC. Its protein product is CAIREDYSYEQYF.

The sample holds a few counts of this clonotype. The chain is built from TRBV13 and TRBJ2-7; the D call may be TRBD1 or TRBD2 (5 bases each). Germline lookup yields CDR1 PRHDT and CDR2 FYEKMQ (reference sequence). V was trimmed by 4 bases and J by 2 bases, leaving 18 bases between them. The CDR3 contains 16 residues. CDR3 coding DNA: TGTGCCAGCAGCTCCGTAATCCGGGACCGACCCTACGAGCAGTACTTC. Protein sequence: CASSSVIRDRPYEQYF.

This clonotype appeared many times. The DNA of the CDR3 is TGTGCCAGCAGTGAAGCGCCGGGGACTAGCGGGAGTGAGCAGTTCTTC. This translates into CASSEAPGTSGSEQFF. V and J are TRBV2 and TRBJ2-1; 14 bases fit TRBD2. The CDR3 spans 16 residues. The germline V gene has CDR1 SNHLY and CDR2 FYNNEI. V lost 0 bases and J lost 9; bases outside the gene matches: 4. The full variable domain, rest sourced from reference TRBV2 and TRBJ2-1, is EPEVTQTPSHQVTQMGQEVILRCVPISNHLYFYWYRQILGQKVEFLVSFYNNEISEKSEIFDDQFSVERPDGSNFTLKIRSTKLEDSAMYFCASSEAPGTSGSEQFFGPGTRLTVL.